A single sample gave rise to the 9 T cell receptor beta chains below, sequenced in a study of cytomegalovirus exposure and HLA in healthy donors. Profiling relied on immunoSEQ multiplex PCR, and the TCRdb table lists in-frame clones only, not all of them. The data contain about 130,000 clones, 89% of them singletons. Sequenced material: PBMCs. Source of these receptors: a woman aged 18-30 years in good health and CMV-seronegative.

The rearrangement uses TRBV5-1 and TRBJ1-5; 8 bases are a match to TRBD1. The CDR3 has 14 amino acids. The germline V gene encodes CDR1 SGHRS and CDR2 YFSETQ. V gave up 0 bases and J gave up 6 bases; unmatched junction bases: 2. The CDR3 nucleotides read TGCGCCAGCAGCTTGGGACAGGGGATTCAGCCCCAGCATTTT. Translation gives CASSLGQGIQPQHF. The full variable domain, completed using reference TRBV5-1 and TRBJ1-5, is KAGVTQTPRYLIKTRGQQVTLSCSPISGHRSVSWYQQTPGQGLQFLFEYFSETQRNKGNFPGRFSGRQFSNSRSEMNVSTLELGDSALYLCASSLGQGIQPQHFGDGTRLSIL.

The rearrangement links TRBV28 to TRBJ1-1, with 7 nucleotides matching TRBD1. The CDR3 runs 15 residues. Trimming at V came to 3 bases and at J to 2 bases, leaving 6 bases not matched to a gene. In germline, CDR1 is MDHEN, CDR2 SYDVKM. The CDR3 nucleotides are TGTGCCAGCAGTTTCGGGGACAGAGAAAACACTGAAGCTTTCTTT. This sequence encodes CASSFGDRENTEAFF.

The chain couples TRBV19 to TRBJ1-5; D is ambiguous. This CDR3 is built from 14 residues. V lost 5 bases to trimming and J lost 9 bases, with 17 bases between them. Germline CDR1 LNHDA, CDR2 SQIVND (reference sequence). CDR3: CASSVVVEYPPQHF. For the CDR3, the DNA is TGTGCCAGTAGTGTTGTAGTCGAATATCCGCCCCAGCATTTT.

The CDR3 DNA reads TGCGCCAGCAGCTTGGCGACAGGGATAGGCCAAGAGACCCAGTACTTC. This encodes CASSLATGIGQETQYF. This chain links TRBV5-1 with TRBJ2-5; 7 nucleotides agree with TRBD1. The CDR3 sequence is 16 residues long. Germline values: CDR1 SGHRS, CDR2 YFSETQ. Trimming took 0 bases from V and 1 from J; bases not matched to a gene: 6. Full variable domain (outside the CDR3, taken from reference TRBV5-1 and TRBJ2-5): KAGVTQTPRYLIKTRGQQVTLSCSPISGHRSVSWYQQTPGQGLQFLFEYFSETQRNKGNFPGRFSGRQFSNSRSEMNVSTLELGDSALYLCASSLATGIGQETQYFGPGTRLLVL.

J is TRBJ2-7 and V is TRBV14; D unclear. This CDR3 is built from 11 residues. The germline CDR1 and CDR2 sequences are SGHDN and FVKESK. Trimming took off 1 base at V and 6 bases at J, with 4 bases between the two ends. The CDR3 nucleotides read TGTGCCAGCAGCCAAGGAGTCGAGCAGTACTTC. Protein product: CASSQGVEQYF. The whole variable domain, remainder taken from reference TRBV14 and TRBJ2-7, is EAGVTQFPSHSVIEKGQTVTLRCDPISGHDNLYWYRRVMGKEIKFLLHFVKESKQDESGMPNNRFLAERTGGTYSTLKVQPAELEDSGVYFCASSQGVEQYFGPGTRLTVT.

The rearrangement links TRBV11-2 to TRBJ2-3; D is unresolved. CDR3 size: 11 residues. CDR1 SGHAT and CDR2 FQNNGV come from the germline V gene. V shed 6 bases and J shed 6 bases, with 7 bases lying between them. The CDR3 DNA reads TGTGCCAGCAGGTCTCCGGATACGCAGTATTTT. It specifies CASRSPDTQYF.

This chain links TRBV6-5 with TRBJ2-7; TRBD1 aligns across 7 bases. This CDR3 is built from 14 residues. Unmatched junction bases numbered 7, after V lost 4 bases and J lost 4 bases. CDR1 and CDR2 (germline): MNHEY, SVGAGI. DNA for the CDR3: TGTGCCAGCAGTTCCACAGGGGTTACTTACGAGCAGTACTTC. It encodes CASSSTGVTYEQYF.

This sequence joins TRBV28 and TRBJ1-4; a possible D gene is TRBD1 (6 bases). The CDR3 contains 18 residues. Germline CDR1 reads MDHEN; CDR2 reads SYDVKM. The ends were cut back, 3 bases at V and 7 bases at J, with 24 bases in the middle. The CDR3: CASSFIRSPSRDTEKLFF. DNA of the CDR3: TGTGCCAGCAGTTTTATCAGGTCTCCCAGTCGGGACACTGAAAAACTGTTTTTT.

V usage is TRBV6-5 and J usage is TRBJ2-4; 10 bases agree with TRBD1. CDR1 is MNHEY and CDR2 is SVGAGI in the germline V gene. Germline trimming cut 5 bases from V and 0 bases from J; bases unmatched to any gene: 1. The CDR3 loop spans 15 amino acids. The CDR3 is CASSRTGGAKNIQYF. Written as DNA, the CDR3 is TGTGCCAGCAGTCGGACAGGGGGAGCCAAAAACATTCAGTACTTC.